What follows are 30 T cell receptor beta chains derived from one specimen sequenced in a study of long-term antiretroviral therapy in people with HIV. Assay version v3.0 of immunoSEQ was used, and it was run at survey level. Sequencing was performed with immunoSEQ multiplex PCR; in TCRdb, only in-frame clones are kept and a portion is missing. Of about 23,000 clones in the sample, approximately 80% were seen once. Here the sequenced sample was unsorted PBMCs, taken 0.3 years after starting antiretroviral therapy. The receptors shown here come from a man aged 45-65 years with HIV.

The CDR3: CASSPNGDGGYTF. The CDR3 coding sequence is TGTGCCAGCTCACCAAACGGGGACGGCGGCTACACCTTC. J is TRBJ1-2 and V is TRBV18, with D perhaps matching TRBD1 (5 bases). Trimming left V 2 bases short and J 8 bases short, with 12 bases between. The CDR3 consists of 13 residues. Germline V gene data show CDR1 as KGHSH and CDR2 as LQKENI.

V usage is TRBV30 and J usage is TRBJ1-2, with D unclear. CDR1 and CDR2 (germline): GTSNPN, SVGIG (reference sequence). The CDR3 extends over 11 amino acids. The V and J ends lost 4 bases and 7 bases respectively, with 10 bases between them. In nucleotides, the CDR3 is TGTGCCTGGACCAGAGCTCGTGGCTACACCTTC. It yields the protein CAWTRARGYTF.

J is TRBJ2-1 and V is TRBV7-8, with TRBD2 identical over 8 bases. V was pared by 4 bases and J by 6 bases, with 2 bases of the junction left unmatched. The CDR3 has 13 amino acids. Germline CDR1 reads SGHVS; CDR2 reads FQNEAQ. The CDR3 loop reads CASSYTSGNEQFF. CDR3 nucleotides: TGTGCCAGCAGCTATACTAGCGGCAATGAGCAGTTCTTC.

The genes are TRBV11-2 and TRBJ2-7; D is possibly TRBD2 (6 bases). Germline assignment: CDR1 SGHAT and CDR2 FQNNGV. Trimming removed 5 bases from V and 4 bases from J, with 15 bases in between. The CDR3 totals 14 residues. The CDR3 coding sequence is TGTGCCAGCAGCCCCGGGGGAGCTTATTACGAGCAGTACTTC. Residues: CASSPGGAYYEQYF.

The rearrangement uses TRBV7-3 and TRBJ1-3; a weak D match, TRBD1 (5 bases). The germline V and J ends were trimmed by 4 bases and 3 bases, with 13 bases remaining between them. The CDR3 length is 15 residues. Germline CDR1 SGHTA, CDR2 FQGTGA. CDR3 residues: CASSYNGGLGNTIYF. CDR3 nucleotide sequence: TGTGCCAGCAGCTACAACGGGGGACTTGGAAACACCATATATTTT.

V is TRBV5-1 and J is TRBJ2-5; 9 positions match TRBD1. Judging by the DNA end, TRBJ2-7 fits better; the J call may be wrong. CDR1 and CDR2 from the germline V gene are SGHRS and YFSETQ. The CDR3 is 16 amino acids. The CDR3 region is CASSLAYVGQGGEQYF. The CDR3 coding sequence is TGCGCCAGCAGCTTGGCTTATGTGGGACAGGGAGGCGAGCAGTACTTC.

The chain employs TRBV7-9 and TRBJ2-1; possibly TRBD2 for D (5 bases). Trimming left V 1 base short and J 1 base short, with 11 bases between. The germline V gene encodes CDR1 SEHNR and CDR2 FQNEAQ (reference sequence). CDR3 size: 16 residues. The DNA for the CDR3 is TGTGCCAGCAGCTTAGAGAGGGATCTGTCCTACAATGAGCAGTTCTTC. Encoded protein: CASSLERDLSYNEQFF.

This chain connects TRBV6-4 to TRBJ2-3; 9 positions match TRBD1. V lost 0 bases, J lost 4 bases, and 2 bases stayed unmatched. The CDR3 runs to 15 residues. CDR1 MRHNA and CDR2 SNTAGT come from the germline V gene. CDR3 nucleotide sequence: TGTGCCAGCAGTGACTCGAGACAGGGGGCAGATACGCAGTATTTT. Encoded protein: CASSDSRQGADTQYF.

V is TRBV2 and J is TRBJ1-3; D gene uncertain. Between the trimmed V and J ends, which lost 1 base and 0 bases, there was a span of 1 base. The CDR3 is made up of 13 amino acids. Germline loops: CDR1 SNHLY, CDR2 FYNNEI. The DNA for the CDR3 is TGTGCCAGCAGTGAAGGCTCTGGAAACACCATATATTTT. It encodes CASSEGSGNTIYF.

The CDR3 sequence: CASRPTGFYEQYF. In DNA form, the CDR3 reads TGTGCCAGCAGGCCCACCGGGTTCTACGAGCAGTACTTC. This rearrangement joins TRBV28 to TRBJ2-7; no clear D. V lost 6 bases, J lost 3 bases, and 12 bases lay in between. Germline lookup yields CDR1 MDHEN and CDR2 SYDVKM. The CDR3 runs 13 residues.

The chain is built from TRBV28 and TRBJ1-2, with D perhaps matching TRBD1 (5 bases). This CDR3 is built from 14 residues. The germline gives CDR1 MDHEN, CDR2 SYDVKM. V dropped 2 bases and J dropped 5 bases, with 12 bases sitting between them. This CDR3 is CASSLTGTGYGYTF. Written as DNA, the CDR3 is TGTGCCAGCAGTTTAACCGGGACGGGGTATGGCTACACCTTC.

This chain joins TRBV13 and TRBJ2-3; the D is unclear. The CDR3 consists of 12 residues. Between the trimmed V and J ends, which lost 0 bases and 6 bases, there was a span of 4 bases. Looked up from germline, CDR1 is PRHDT and CDR2 is FYEKMQ (reference sequence). CDR3 loop: CASSLGSDTQYF. The CDR3 bases are TGTGCCAGCAGCTTAGGGTCGGATACGCAGTATTTT.

The chain recombines TRBV5-4 with TRBJ2-7, with 7 bases that match TRBD1. CDR3 size: 14 residues. CDR1 is SGHNT and CDR2 is YYREEE in the germline V gene (reference sequence). V trimming: 5 bases; J trimming: 7 bases; junction bases outside the gene matches: 12. The CDR3 bases are TGTGCCAGCAGTCTACGGGACAGTGGATGGGAGCAGTACTTC. Residues: CASSLRDSGWEQYF.

The chain employs TRBV12-5 and TRBJ1-1; D remains ambiguous. Trimming shortened V by 7 bases and J by 1 base, and 10 bases separated the two germline ends. CDR1 is LGHNT and CDR2 is FRNRAP in the germline V gene. The CDR3 covers 13 residues. CDR3 residues: CASALRENTEAFF. The CDR3 DNA follows: TGTGCTAGTGCCTTGAGGGAGAACACTGAAGCTTTCTTT. Drawing the rest from reference TRBV12-5 and TRBJ1-1, the complete variable domain is DARVTQTPRHKVTEMGQEVTMRCQPILGHNTVFWYRQTMMQGLELLAYFRNRAPLDDSGMPKDRFSAEMPDATLATLKIQPSEPRDSAVYFCASALRENTEAFFGQGTRLTVV.

The V and J genes are TRBV9 and TRBJ1-3, with a weak D call TRBD1 (5 bases). This CDR3 comprises 15 residues. Trimming stripped 1 base from V and 3 bases from J, with 11 bases between. Germline V gives CDR1 SGDLS, CDR2 YYNGEE. CDR3 protein: CASSVNGGDGNTIYF. The CDR3 coding sequence is TGTGCCAGCAGCGTAAACGGGGGTGATGGAAACACCATATATTTT.

This clone showed up just once. The chain has TRBV28 and TRBJ1-4, with 7 bases lining up with TRBD1. CDR3 length: 16 amino acids. Germline CDR1 is MDHEN and CDR2 is SYDVKM. V shed 2 bases and J 8 bases; nucleotides not matched to a gene: 11. The CDR3 here is CASSLEGAPGWEKLFF. CDR3 coding DNA: TGTGCCAGCAGTTTAGAGGGGGCGCCAGGGTGGGAAAAACTGTTTTTT.

Relative to its sample, this clone is large. The V and J genes are TRBV19 and TRBJ2-1; no reliable D call. From germline, CDR1 is LNHDA and CDR2 SQIVND (reference sequence). V lost 4 bases and J lost 0, with 7 bases in between. The CDR3 consists of 14 residues. The CDR3 sequence is CASSTGGSYNEQFF. CDR3 bases: TGTGCCAGTAGTACCGGCGGCTCCTACAATGAGCAGTTCTTC.

This chain links TRBV28 with TRBJ1-5; D unclear. V was cut by 2 bases and J by 0 bases, with 11 bases left in between. The CDR3 runs 16 residues. Germline CDR1 MDHEN, CDR2 SYDVKM. CDR3 in DNA: TGTGCCAGCAGTTTAGGGCAGGCTTATAGCAATCAGCCCCAGCATTTT. Encoded protein: CASSLGQAYSNQPQHF.

The chain has TRBV5-6 and TRBJ2-5; tentatively, D is TRBD1 (5 bases). Germline CDR1 is SGHDT and CDR2 is YYEEEE. V was cut by 4 bases and J by 2 bases, with 9 bases left in between. The CDR3 has 13 residues. DNA of the CDR3: TGTGCCAGCAGCCCGAGACAGCAAGAGACCCAGTACTTC. Its translation is CASSPRQQETQYF.

The gene calls are TRBV4-1 and TRBJ1-5, with a tentative D call TRBD1 (6 bases). The CDR3 consists of 17 residues. Looked up from germline, CDR1 is MGHRA and CDR2 is YSYEKL. The germline V and J ends were trimmed by 0 bases and 7 bases, with 19 bases remaining between them. The CDR3 bases are TGCGCCAGCAGCCAAGACATCAGGAACAGGGAAAGGCAGCCCCAGCATTTT. Its translation is CASSQDIRNRERQPQHF.

The rearrangement links TRBV28 to TRBJ1-5, with unresolved D. Trimming took off 6 bases at V and 7 bases at J, with 10 bases between the two ends. Germline CDR1 is MDHEN and CDR2 is SYDVKM. The CDR3 contains 12 residues. The CDR3 nucleotides read TGTGCCAGCAGGTTACGCGGACAGCCCCAGCATTTT. Amino acids: CASRLRGQPQHF.

V usage is TRBV6-6 and J usage is TRBJ2-7; D possibly corresponds to TRBD2 (5 bases). With 3 bases removed from V and 0 bases from J, the gap between germline ends came to 6 bases. The length of the CDR3 is 13 residues. CDR1 and CDR2 (germline): MNHNY, SVGAGI (reference sequence). The CDR3: CASSYSASYEQYF. DNA of the CDR3: TGTGCCAGCAGTTATAGCGCCTCCTACGAGCAGTACTTC.

The J gene is TRBJ1-2, the V gene TRBV19; no firm D call. The V gene's germline CDR1 is LNHDA and CDR2 SQIVND (reference sequence). Trimming pared 7 bases from V and 5 bases from J, leaving 11 bases between. The CDR3 is made up of 12 amino acids. The CDR3 sequence is CASIGDWYGYTF. Here the CDR3 DNA reads TGTGCCAGTATCGGCGACTGGTATGGCTACACCTTC.

The CDR3 sequence is CASSLQSNQPQHF. CDR3 in DNA: TGTGCCAGCAGCTTACAGAGCAATCAGCCCCAGCATTTT. The V gene is TRBV7-9, the J gene TRBJ1-5, with no clear D. The V and J ends lost 2 bases and 1 base respectively, with 3 bases between them. This CDR3 contains 13 residues. Germline loops: CDR1 SEHNR, CDR2 FQNEAQ (reference sequence).

The chain links TRBV11-2 to TRBJ2-2; D not certain. CDR3 length: 11 amino acids. The V gene lost 2 bases and the J gene lost 5 bases, with 0 bases spanning the gap. Germline V gives CDR1 SGHAT, CDR2 FQNNGV. The CDR3 protein is CASSLTGELFF. The CDR3 DNA sequence: TGTGCCAGCAGCTTAACCGGGGAGCTGTTTTTT.

The chain combines TRBV4-3 with TRBJ2-6; no definite D call. This CDR3 is 19 amino acids long. V was cut by 4 bases and J by 0 bases, with 19 bases left in between. Germline V gene data show CDR1 as LGHNA and CDR2 as YSLEER. CDR3 residues: CASSRSSVDEHSGANVLTF. The CDR3 coding sequence is TGCGCCAGCAGCCGATCGAGCGTGGACGAACACTCTGGGGCCAACGTCCTGACTTTC.

This chain links TRBV7-6 with TRBJ1-1; perhaps TRBD1 as D (6 bases). Germline CDR1 reads SGHVS; CDR2 reads FNYEAQ. V lost 5 bases and J 4 bases, leaving 14 bases between the germline ends. The CDR3 is 14 residues long. CDR3 in DNA: TGTGCCAGCAGCCAGGGGTTGGAGGGCACTGAAGCTTTCTTT. Protein: CASSQGLEGTEAFF.

J is TRBJ2-2 and V is TRBV9; 9 bases map to TRBD2. Germline CDR1 and CDR2: SGDLS and YYNGEE. The CDR3 extends over 15 amino acids. After removal of 4 bases from V and 5 bases from J, the junction contained 6 bases not matched to a gene. The CDR3 DNA reads as TGTGCCAGCAGCTCACGGACTAGCGTTACCGGGGAGCTGTTTTTT. Translating gives CASSSRTSVTGELFF.

The genes are TRBV28 and TRBJ2-2; maybe TRBD2 (6 bases). The germline CDR1 and CDR2 sequences are MDHEN and SYDVKM. CDR3 length equals 13 residues. V lost 8 bases and J lost 5, with 12 bases in between. CDR3 in DNA: TGTGCCAGCTACATGGGAGGAACCGGGGAGCTGTTTTTT. This codes for CASYMGGTGELFF.

This sequence joins TRBV11-2 and TRBJ1-5; TRBD1 matches at 9 bases. The CDR3 sequence is 17 residues long. The germline V gene encodes CDR1 SGHAT and CDR2 FQNNGV. V trimming: 1 base; J trimming: 5 bases; junction bases outside the gene matches: 9. CDR3 region: CASSLGQGVREHQPQHF. In DNA, the CDR3 is TGTGCCAGCAGCTTAGGACAGGGGGTCCGAGAGCATCAGCCCCAGCATTTT. The variable domain in full, completed from reference TRBV11-2 and TRBJ1-5, reads EAGVAQSPRYKIIEKRQSVAFWCNPISGHATLYWYQQILGQGPKLLIQFQNNGVVDDSQLPKDRFSAERLKGVDSTLKIQPAKLEDSAVYLCASSLGQGVREHQPQHFGDGTRLSIL.